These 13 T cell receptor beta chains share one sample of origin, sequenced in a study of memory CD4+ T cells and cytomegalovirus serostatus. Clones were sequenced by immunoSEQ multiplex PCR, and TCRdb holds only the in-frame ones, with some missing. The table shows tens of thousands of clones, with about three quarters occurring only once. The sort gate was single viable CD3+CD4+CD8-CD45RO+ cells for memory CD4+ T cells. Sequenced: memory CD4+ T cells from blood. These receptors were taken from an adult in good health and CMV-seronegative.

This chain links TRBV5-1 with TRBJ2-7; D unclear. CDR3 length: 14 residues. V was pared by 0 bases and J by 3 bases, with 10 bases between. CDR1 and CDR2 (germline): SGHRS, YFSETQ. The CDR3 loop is CASSLGPSNYEQYF. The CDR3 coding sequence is TGCGCCAGCAGCTTGGGGCCCTCAAACTACGAGCAGTACTTC.

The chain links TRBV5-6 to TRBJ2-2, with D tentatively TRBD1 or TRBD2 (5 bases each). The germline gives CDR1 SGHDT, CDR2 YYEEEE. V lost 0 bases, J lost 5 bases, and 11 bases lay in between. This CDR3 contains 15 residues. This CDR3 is CASSLEGPRTGELFF. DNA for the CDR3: TGTGCCAGCAGCTTGGAGGGACCCAGGACCGGGGAGCTGTTTTTT.

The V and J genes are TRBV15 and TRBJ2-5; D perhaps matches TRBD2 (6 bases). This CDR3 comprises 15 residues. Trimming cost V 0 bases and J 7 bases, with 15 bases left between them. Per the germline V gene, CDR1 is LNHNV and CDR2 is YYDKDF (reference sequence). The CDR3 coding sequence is TGTGCCACCAGCAGAGATAAGGACCCCGGGAGGACCCAGTACTTC. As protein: CATSRDKDPGRTQYF. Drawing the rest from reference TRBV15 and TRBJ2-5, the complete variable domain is DAMVIQNPRYQVTQFGKPVTLSCSQTLNHNVMYWYQQKSSQAPKLLFHYYDKDFNNEADTPDNFQSRRPNTSFCFLDIRSPGLGDTAMYLCATSRDKDPGRTQYFGPGTRLLVL.

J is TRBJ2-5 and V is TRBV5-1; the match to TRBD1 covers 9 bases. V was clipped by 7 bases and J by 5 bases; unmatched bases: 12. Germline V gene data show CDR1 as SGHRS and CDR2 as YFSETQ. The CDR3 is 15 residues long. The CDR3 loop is CASGPTGGLLETQYF. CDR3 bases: TGCGCCAGCGGACCTACAGGGGGCCTCTTGGAGACCCAGTACTTC.

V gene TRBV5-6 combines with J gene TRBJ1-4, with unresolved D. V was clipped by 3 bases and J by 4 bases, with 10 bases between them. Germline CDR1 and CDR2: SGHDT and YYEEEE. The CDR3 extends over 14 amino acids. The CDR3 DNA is TGTGCCAGCAGCTGGTGGCCGAATAATGAAAAACTGTTTTTT. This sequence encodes CASSWWPNNEKLFF.

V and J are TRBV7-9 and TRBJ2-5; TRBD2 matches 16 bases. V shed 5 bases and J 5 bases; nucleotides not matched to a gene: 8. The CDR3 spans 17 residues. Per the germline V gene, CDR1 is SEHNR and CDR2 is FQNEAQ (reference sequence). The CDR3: CASSQGTSGRVSETQYF. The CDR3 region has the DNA TGTGCCAGCAGCCAAGGGACTAGCGGGAGGGTGTCGGAGACCCAGTACTTC.

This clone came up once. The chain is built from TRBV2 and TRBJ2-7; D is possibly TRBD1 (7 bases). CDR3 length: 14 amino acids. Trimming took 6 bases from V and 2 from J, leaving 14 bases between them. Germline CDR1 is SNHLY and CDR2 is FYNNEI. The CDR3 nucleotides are TGTGCCAGCAGCGGGGGACAGACACCCTACGAGCAGTACTTC. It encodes CASSGGQTPYEQYF.

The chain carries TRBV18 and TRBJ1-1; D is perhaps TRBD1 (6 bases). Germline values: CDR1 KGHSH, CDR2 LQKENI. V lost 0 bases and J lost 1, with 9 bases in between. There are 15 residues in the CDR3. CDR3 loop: CASSPPGGGNTEAFF. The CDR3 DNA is TGTGCCAGCTCACCACCGGGGGGCGGGAACACTGAAGCTTTCTTT.

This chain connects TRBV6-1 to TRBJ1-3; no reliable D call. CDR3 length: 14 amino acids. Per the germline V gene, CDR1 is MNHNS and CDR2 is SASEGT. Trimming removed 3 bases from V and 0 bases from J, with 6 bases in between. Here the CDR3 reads CASSETYSGNTIYF. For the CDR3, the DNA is TGTGCCAGCAGTGAGACGTACTCTGGAAACACCATATATTTT.

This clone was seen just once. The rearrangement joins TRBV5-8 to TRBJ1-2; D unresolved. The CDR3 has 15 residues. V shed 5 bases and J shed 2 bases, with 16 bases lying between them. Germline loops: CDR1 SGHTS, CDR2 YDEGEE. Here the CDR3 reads CASSLGFSGNYGYTF. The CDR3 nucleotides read TGTGCCAGCAGTCTGGGGTTCAGTGGGAACTATGGCTACACCTTC.

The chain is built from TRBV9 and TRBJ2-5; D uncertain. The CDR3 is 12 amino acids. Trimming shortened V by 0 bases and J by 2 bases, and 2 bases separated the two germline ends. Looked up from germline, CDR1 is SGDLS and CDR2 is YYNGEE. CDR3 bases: TGTGCCAGCAGCGTAGGGCAAGAGACCCAGTACTTC. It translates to CASSVGQETQYF.

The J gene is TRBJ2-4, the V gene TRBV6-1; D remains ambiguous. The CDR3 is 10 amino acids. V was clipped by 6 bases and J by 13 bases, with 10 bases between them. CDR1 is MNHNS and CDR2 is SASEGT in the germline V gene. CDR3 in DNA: TGTGCCAGCAGATCGGCGGCCCAGTACTTC. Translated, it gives CASRSAAQYF.

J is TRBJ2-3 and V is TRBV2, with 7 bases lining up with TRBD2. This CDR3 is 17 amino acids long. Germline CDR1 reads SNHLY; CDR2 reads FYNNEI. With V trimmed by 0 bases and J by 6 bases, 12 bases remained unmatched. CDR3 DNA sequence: TGTGCCAGCAGTGAAGCGCCAGGACTAGGGTCGGCGGATACGCAGTATTTT. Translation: CASSEAPGLGSADTQYF.